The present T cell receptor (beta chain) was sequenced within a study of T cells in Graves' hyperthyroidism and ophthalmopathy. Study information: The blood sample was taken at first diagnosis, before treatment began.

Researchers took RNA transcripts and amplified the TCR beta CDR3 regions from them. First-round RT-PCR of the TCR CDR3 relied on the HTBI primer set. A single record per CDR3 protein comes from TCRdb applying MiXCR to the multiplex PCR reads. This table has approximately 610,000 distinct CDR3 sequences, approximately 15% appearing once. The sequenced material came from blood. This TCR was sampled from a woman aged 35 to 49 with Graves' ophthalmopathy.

CDR3 residues: CASSTWTENSPLHF. CDR3 nucleotide sequence: TGTGCCAGTAGTACATGGACAGAGAATTCACCCCTCCACTTT. The chain is built from TRBV19 and TRBJ1-6; D possibly corresponds to TRBD1 (6 bases). V was cut by 4 bases and J by 7 bases, with 11 bases left in between. Germline CDR1 reads LNHDA; CDR2 reads SQIVND (reference sequence). This CDR3 region has 14 residues.